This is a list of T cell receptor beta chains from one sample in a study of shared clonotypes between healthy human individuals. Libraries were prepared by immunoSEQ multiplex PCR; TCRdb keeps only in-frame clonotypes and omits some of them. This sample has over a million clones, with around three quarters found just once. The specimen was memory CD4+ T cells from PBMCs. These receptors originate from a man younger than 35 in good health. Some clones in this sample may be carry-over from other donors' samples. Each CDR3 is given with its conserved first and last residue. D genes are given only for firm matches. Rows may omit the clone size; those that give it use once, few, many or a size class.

cdr3_aa: CASSLLKAGGPYEQYF
cdr3_nt: TGTGCCAGCAGTTTATTGAAGGCGGGAGGGCCTTACGAGCAGTACTTC
clone_size: NA
j_call: TRBJ2-7
d_call: TRBD2
v_call: TRBV28
cdr3_length: 16

cdr3_aa: CASSLERLPFNEKLFF
cdr3_nt: TGTGCCAGCAGCTTAGAACGGCTCCCCTTTAATGAAAAACTGTTTTTT
clone_size: NA
j_call: TRBJ1-4
d_call: NA
v_call: TRBV11-2
cdr3_length: 16

cdr3_aa: CASSAGGGPDTQYF
cdr3_nt: TGTGCCAGCAGCGCCGGCGGGGGGCCGGATACGCAGTATTTT
clone_size: NA
j_call: TRBJ2-3
d_call: TRBD2
v_call: TRBV9
cdr3_length: 14

cdr3_aa: CASSVGQYQPQHF
cdr3_nt: TGTGCCAGCAGCGTAGGACAGTATCAGCCCCAGCATTTT
clone_size: NA
j_call: TRBJ1-5
d_call: NA
v_call: TRBV9
cdr3_length: 13

cdr3_aa: CASSVGGSTADTQYF
cdr3_nt: TGTGCCAGCAGCGTAGGCGGGAGTACCGCAGATACGCAGTATTTT
clone_size: NA
j_call: TRBJ2-3
d_call: TRBD2
v_call: TRBV9
cdr3_length: 15

cdr3_aa: CASSPSGRGAQGIQYF
cdr3_nt: TGTGCCAGCAGCCCTAGCGGGAGGGGGGCCCAAGGCATTCAGTACTTC
clone_size: NA
j_call: TRBJ2-4
d_call: TRBD2
v_call: TRBV5-8
cdr3_length: 16

cdr3_aa: CAISELGTGANVLTF
cdr3_nt: TGTGCCATCAGTGAGTTAGGGACTGGGGCCAACGTCCTGACTTTC
clone_size: once
j_call: TRBJ2-6
d_call: NA
v_call: TRBV10-3
cdr3_length: 15

cdr3_aa: CASSPVAGGPANNEQFF
cdr3_nt: TGTGCCAGCTCACCAGTAGCGGGAGGCCCCGCTAACAATGAGCAGTTCTTC
clone_size: NA
j_call: TRBJ2-1
d_call: TRBD2
v_call: TRBV18
cdr3_length: 17

cdr3_aa: CASRDPGAENTEAFF
cdr3_nt: TGTGCCAGCAGGGACCCGGGGGCAGAGAACACTGAAGCTTTCTTT
clone_size: few
j_call: TRBJ1-1
d_call: NA
v_call: TRBV2
cdr3_length: 15

cdr3_aa: CASSPPGQGRGANVLTF
cdr3_nt: TGTGCCAGCAGCCCACCGGGACAGGGGAGGGGGGCCAACGTCCTGACTTTC
clone_size: NA
j_call: TRBJ2-6
d_call: TRBD1
v_call: TRBV28
cdr3_length: 17

cdr3_aa: CASSFSLQSAEQFF
cdr3_nt: TGTGCCAGCAGCTTTAGTCTCCAGTCGGCTGAGCAGTTCTTC
clone_size: NA
j_call: TRBJ2-1
d_call: NA
v_call: TRBV11-3
cdr3_length: 14

cdr3_aa: CASSLNQGAYNEQFF
cdr3_nt: TGCGCCAGCAGCTTGAACCAGGGGGCCTACAATGAGCAGTTCTTC
clone_size: NA
j_call: TRBJ2-1
d_call: TRBD1
v_call: TRBV5-1
cdr3_length: 15

cdr3_aa: CASSLFPGQPQHF
cdr3_nt: TGTGCCAGCAGCTTATTCCCGGGGCAGCCCCAGCATTTT
clone_size: NA
j_call: TRBJ1-5
d_call: NA
v_call: TRBV7-3
cdr3_length: 13

cdr3_aa: CASSLPDLTAAFF
cdr3_nt: TGCGCCAGCAGCTTGCCGGATTTAACCGCAGCTTTCTTT
clone_size: NA
j_call: TRBJ1-1
d_call: NA
v_call: TRBV5-1
cdr3_length: 13

cdr3_aa: CASRVQGFEQYF
cdr3_nt: TGTGCCAGCAGGGTACAGGGGTTCGAGCAGTACTTC
clone_size: NA
j_call: TRBJ2-7
d_call: TRBD1
v_call: TRBV6-1
cdr3_length: 12

cdr3_aa: CSVARDGQNTEAFF
cdr3_nt: TGCAGCGTTGCCCGGGACGGCCAGAACACTGAAGCTTTCTTT
clone_size: NA
j_call: TRBJ1-1
d_call: NA
v_call: TRBV29-1
cdr3_length: 14

cdr3_aa: CAISELRTSGSYNEQFF
cdr3_nt: TGTGCCATCAGTGAGTTACGGACTAGCGGCTCCTACAATGAGCAGTTCTTC
clone_size: NA
j_call: TRBJ2-1
d_call: TRBD2
v_call: TRBV10-3
cdr3_length: 17

cdr3_aa: CASSPLAGGLDNEQFF
cdr3_nt: TGTGCCAGCTCACCACTTGCGGGAGGCCTCGACAATGAGCAGTTCTTC
clone_size: NA
j_call: TRBJ2-1
d_call: TRBD2
v_call: TRBV18
cdr3_length: 16

cdr3_aa: CASSPIANTGELFF
cdr3_nt: TGTGCCAGCAGCCCCATCGCGAACACCGGGGAGCTGTTTTTT
clone_size: once
j_call: TRBJ2-2
d_call: NA
v_call: TRBV7-2
cdr3_length: 14

cdr3_aa: CASSIRTGTDTQYF
cdr3_nt: TGTGCCAGCAGTATCAGGACAGGAACAGATACGCAGTATTTT
clone_size: NA
j_call: TRBJ2-3
d_call: TRBD1
v_call: TRBV6-5
cdr3_length: 14

cdr3_aa: CASSFRRAPYNEQFF
cdr3_nt: TGTGCCAGCAGCTTTAGGCGTGCCCCCTACAATGAGCAGTTCTTC
clone_size: NA
j_call: TRBJ2-1
d_call: NA
v_call: TRBV7-3
cdr3_length: 15

cdr3_aa: CASSLGGLAGGPEQFF
cdr3_nt: TGTGCCAGCAGCTTAGGCGGACTAGCGGGAGGCCCTGAGCAGTTCTTC
clone_size: NA
j_call: TRBJ2-1
d_call: TRBD2
v_call: TRBV7-2
cdr3_length: 16

cdr3_aa: CATSRDGLNTEAFF
cdr3_nt: TGTGCCACCAGCAGGGACGGTCTGAACACTGAAGCTTTCTTT
clone_size: NA
j_call: TRBJ1-1
d_call: NA
v_call: TRBV15
cdr3_length: 14

cdr3_aa: CASSLRTGGREKLFF
cdr3_nt: TGTGCCAGCAGTTTGCGGACAGGGGGCAGGGAAAAACTGTTTTTT
clone_size: NA
j_call: TRBJ1-4
d_call: TRBD1
v_call: TRBV28
cdr3_length: 15

cdr3_aa: CASSANSGQGAYGYTF
cdr3_nt: TGTGCCAGCAGCGCCAATTCGGGACAGGGGGCCTATGGCTACACCTTC
clone_size: NA
j_call: TRBJ1-2
d_call: TRBD1
v_call: TRBV9
cdr3_length: 16

cdr3_aa: CASSLAEAPGTEAFF
cdr3_nt: TGTGCCAGCAGCTTAGCGGAGGCCCCGGGGACTGAAGCTTTCTTT
clone_size: NA
j_call: TRBJ1-1
d_call: NA
v_call: TRBV7-9
cdr3_length: 15

cdr3_aa: CASSKEGGEGVPYGYTF
cdr3_nt: TGTGCCAGCAGCAAAGAGGGTGGAGAGGGGGTTCCCTATGGCTACACCTTC
clone_size: NA
j_call: TRBJ1-2
d_call: NA
v_call: TRBV21-1
cdr3_length: 17

cdr3_aa: CASSAFRVYGYTF
cdr3_nt: TGTGCCAGTAGTGCCTTCAGGGTCTATGGCTACACCTTC
clone_size: NA
j_call: TRBJ1-2
d_call: NA
v_call: TRBV19
cdr3_length: 13

cdr3_aa: CASSPGTGFMNTEAFF
cdr3_nt: TGCGCCAGCAGCCCCGGGACAGGGTTTATGAACACTGAAGCTTTCTTT
clone_size: NA
j_call: TRBJ1-1
d_call: TRBD1
v_call: TRBV5-1
cdr3_length: 16

cdr3_aa: CASSFGRTGANVLTF
cdr3_nt: TGTGCCAGCAGTTTTGGCAGAACTGGGGCCAACGTCCTGACTTTC
clone_size: NA
j_call: TRBJ2-6
d_call: NA
v_call: TRBV28
cdr3_length: 15

cdr3_aa: CASSLRTSLYNEQFF
cdr3_nt: TGTGCCAGCAGCCTCCGGACTAGCCTCTACAATGAGCAGTTCTTC
clone_size: NA
j_call: TRBJ2-1
d_call: TRBD2
v_call: TRBV6-5
cdr3_length: 15

cdr3_aa: CASSSPGQGGTEAFF
cdr3_nt: TGTGCCAGCAGCTCCCCTGGACAGGGAGGAACTGAAGCTTTCTTT
clone_size: NA
j_call: TRBJ1-1
d_call: TRBD1
v_call: TRBV5-4
cdr3_length: 15

cdr3_aa: CASRLSNQPQHF
cdr3_nt: TGTGCCAGCCGGTTGAGCAATCAGCCCCAGCATTTT
clone_size: NA
j_call: TRBJ1-5
d_call: NA
v_call: TRBV6-6
cdr3_length: 12

cdr3_aa: CASGRYQPQHF
cdr3_nt: TGTGCCAGCGGACGATATCAGCCCCAGCATTTT
clone_size: NA
j_call: TRBJ1-5
d_call: NA
v_call: TRBV7-5
cdr3_length: 11

cdr3_aa: CASSPYVNTEAFF
cdr3_nt: TGTGCCAGCAGTCCTTACGTGAACACTGAAGCTTTCTTT
clone_size: NA
j_call: TRBJ1-1
d_call: NA
v_call: TRBV27
cdr3_length: 13

cdr3_aa: CASSPPTGERGLNTEAFF
cdr3_nt: TGTGCCAGCTCACCACCGACAGGGGAAAGAGGGCTGAACACTGAAGCTTTCTTT
clone_size: NA
j_call: TRBJ1-1
d_call: TRBD1
v_call: TRBV18
cdr3_length: 18

cdr3_aa: CASISSPTSYEQYF
cdr3_nt: TGTGCCAGCATCTCATCTCCCACTTCCTACGAGCAGTACTTC
clone_size: NA
j_call: TRBJ2-7
d_call: NA
v_call: TRBV5-6
cdr3_length: 14

cdr3_aa: CASSYGTRKGETQYF
cdr3_nt: TGTGCCAGCAGTTACGGGACGCGGAAGGGAGAGACCCAGTACTTC
clone_size: few
j_call: TRBJ2-5
d_call: NA
v_call: TRBV6-5
cdr3_length: 15

cdr3_aa: CASVPALGQGSYEQYF
cdr3_nt: TGCGCCAGCGTACCCGCCTTGGGACAGGGCTCCTACGAGCAGTACTTC
clone_size: NA
j_call: TRBJ2-7
d_call: TRBD1
v_call: TRBV5-1
cdr3_length: 16

cdr3_aa: CAWSKVSNTEAFF
cdr3_nt: TGTGCCTGGAGCAAAGTCTCGAACACTGAAGCTTTCTTT
clone_size: NA
j_call: TRBJ1-1
d_call: NA
v_call: TRBV30
cdr3_length: 13

cdr3_aa: CASSFGGGSYEQYF
cdr3_nt: TGTGCCAGCAGCTTCGGGGGTGGGTCCTACGAGCAGTACTTC
clone_size: NA
j_call: TRBJ2-7
d_call: NA
v_call: TRBV7-9
cdr3_length: 14

cdr3_aa: CASSHGAGGSTEAFF
cdr3_nt: TGTGCCAGCAGCCACGGCGCAGGGGGTTCAACTGAAGCTTTCTTT
clone_size: NA
j_call: TRBJ1-1
d_call: TRBD1
v_call: TRBV7-9
cdr3_length: 15

cdr3_aa: CASTGTIDPYEQYF
cdr3_nt: TGTGCCAGCACCGGGACAATCGACCCCTACGAGCAGTACTTC
clone_size: NA
j_call: TRBJ2-7
d_call: NA
v_call: TRBV28
cdr3_length: 14

cdr3_aa: CASSSLDGDYGYTF
cdr3_nt: TGTGCCAGCAGCTCACTCGACGGAGACTATGGCTACACCTTC
clone_size: NA
j_call: TRBJ1-2
d_call: NA
v_call: TRBV5-4
cdr3_length: 14

cdr3_aa: CATSRTTGVGYEAFF
cdr3_nt: TGTGCCACCAGCAGAACGACAGGAGTGGGATATGAAGCTTTCTTT
clone_size: NA
j_call: TRBJ1-1
d_call: NA
v_call: TRBV15
cdr3_length: 15

cdr3_aa: CASPHPDNTGELFF
cdr3_nt: TGTGCCAGCCCCCACCCGGATAACACCGGGGAGCTGTTTTTT
clone_size: NA
j_call: TRBJ2-2
d_call: NA
v_call: TRBV28
cdr3_length: 14

cdr3_aa: CASRNRDNDIYTF
cdr3_nt: TGTGCCAGCAGAAACCGGGACAACGACATCTACACCTTC
clone_size: few
j_call: TRBJ1-2
d_call: NA
v_call: TRBV5-4
cdr3_length: 13

cdr3_aa: CASSLVRGDRNTEAFF
cdr3_nt: TGCGCCAGCAGCTTGGTTCGAGGGGACCGGAACACTGAAGCTTTCTTT
clone_size: NA
j_call: TRBJ1-1
d_call: NA
v_call: TRBV5-1
cdr3_length: 16